This T cell receptor beta chain is drawn from a study of blood T cell repertoires in COVID-19. TCRdb's table, derived via immunoSEQ multiplex PCR, lists solely in-frame clones and lacks some. The table has some 180,000 clones, roughly nine tenths seen once. Germline assignment: CDR1 SGHRS and CDR2 YFSETQ. Germline trimming cut 4 bases from V and 5 bases from J; bases unmatched to any gene: 5. The CDR3 has 14 amino acids. V and J are TRBV5-1 and TRBJ2-5; TRBD1 agrees at 10 bases. This sequence was found in a man in his forties or fifties with acute or convalescent COVID-19. Sequencing input: peripheral blood. The CDR3 loop reads CASSGGQGRETQYF. The CDR3 DNA follows: TGCGCCAGCAGCGGGGGACAGGGGCGGGAGACCCAGTACTTC.